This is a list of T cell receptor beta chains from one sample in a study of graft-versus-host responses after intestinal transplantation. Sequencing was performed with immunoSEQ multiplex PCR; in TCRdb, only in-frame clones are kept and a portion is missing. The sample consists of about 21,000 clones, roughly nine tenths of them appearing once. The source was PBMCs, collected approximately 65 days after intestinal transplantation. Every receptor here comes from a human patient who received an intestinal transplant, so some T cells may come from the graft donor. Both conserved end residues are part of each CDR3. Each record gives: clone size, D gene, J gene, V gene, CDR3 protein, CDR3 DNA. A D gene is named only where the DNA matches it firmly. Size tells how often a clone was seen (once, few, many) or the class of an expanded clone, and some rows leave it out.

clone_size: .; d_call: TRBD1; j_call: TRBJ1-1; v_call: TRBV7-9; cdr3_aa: CASSLVGQADEAFF; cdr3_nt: TGTGCCAGCAGCTTAGTGGGACAGGCAGATGAAGCTTTCTTT
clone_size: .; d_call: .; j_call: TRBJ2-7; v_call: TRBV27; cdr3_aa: CASSPSTPTYEQYF; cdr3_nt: TGTGCCAGCAGTCCTTCGACCCCTACCTACGAGCAGTACTTC
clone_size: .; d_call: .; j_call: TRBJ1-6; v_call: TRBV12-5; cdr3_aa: CASGLEAGTGFISSYNSPLHF; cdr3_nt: TGTGCTAGTGGTTTGGAAGCCGGGACTGGGTTTATTAGCTCCTATAATTCACCCCTCCACTTT
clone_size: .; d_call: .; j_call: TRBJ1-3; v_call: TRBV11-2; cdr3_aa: CASSPYTPGDTIYF; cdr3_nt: TGTGCCAGCAGCCCTTACACCCCGGGGGACACCATATATTTT
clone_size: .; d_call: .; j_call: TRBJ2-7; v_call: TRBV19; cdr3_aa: CASSMGQGGSNEQYF; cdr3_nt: TGTGCCAGTAGTATGGGCCAGGGGGGTAGCAACGAGCAGTACTTC
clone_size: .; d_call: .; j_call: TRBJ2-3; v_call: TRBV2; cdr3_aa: CASSGLAGILDTQYF; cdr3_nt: TGTGCCAGCTCGGGACTTGCGGGGATATTAGATACGCAGTATTTT
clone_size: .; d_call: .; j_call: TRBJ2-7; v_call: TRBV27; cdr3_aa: CASSLTAQGPPYEQYF; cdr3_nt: TGTGCCAGCAGTCTTACCGCTCAGGGCCCTCCCTACGAGCAGTACTTC
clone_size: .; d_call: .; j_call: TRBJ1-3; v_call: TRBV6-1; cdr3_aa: CASTLGGGGNTIYF; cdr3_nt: TGTGCCAGCACACTCGGAGGGGGAGGAAACACCATATATTTT
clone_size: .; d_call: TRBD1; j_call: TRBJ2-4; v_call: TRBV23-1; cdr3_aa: CASSQYRGRRAAKNIQYF; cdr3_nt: TGCGCCAGCAGTCAATACAGGGGGCGCAGGGCGGCCAAAAACATTCAGTACTTC
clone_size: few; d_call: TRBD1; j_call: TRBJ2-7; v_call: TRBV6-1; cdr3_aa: CASSGPGGGREQYF; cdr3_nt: TGTGCCAGCAGCGGTCCAGGGGGCGGGCGGGAGCAGTACTTC
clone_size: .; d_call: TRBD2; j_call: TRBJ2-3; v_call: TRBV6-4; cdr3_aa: CASSGTSGGTDTQYF; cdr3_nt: TGTGCCAGCAGTGGGACTAGCGGGGGGACAGATACGCAGTATTTT